This TCR beta chain was obtained from a study of CD8+ T cells in alopecia areata. Study-level points and caveats: Sequencing of scalp tissue also captures the resident alphabeta T cells of normal skin. Shared TCR sequences were less clear between patients than in mice, possibly partly from HLA diversity.

For this clone: Antigen specificity is unknown.

The V end lost 5 bases, the J end lost 8 bases, and 10 bases lay between the germline ends. The V gene's germline CDR1 is GTSNPN and CDR2 SVGIG (reference sequence). The CDR3 length is 11 residues. This sample's treatment: oral pan-JAK inhibitor, 5-10 mg twice daily. It was cDNA, reverse transcribed from extracted RNA, that served as the sequencing template. TCRdb's copy holds only in-frame clones and misses some; the assay was immunoSEQ multiplex PCR. Altogether approximately 210,000 clones are present, about 64% being singletons, with the ten largest covering around 4.3%. The chain links TRBV30 to TRBJ2-1, with unresolved D. The sample consisted of CD4+ T cells sorted from blood, taken at week 4, from a patient treated with tofacitinib. This TCR was sampled from a human donor with alopecia areata. CDR3 sequence reads: CAWQARHEQFF. Written as DNA, the CDR3 is TGTGCCTGGCAGGCGAGGCATGAGCAGTTCTTC.